Sequencing of this TCR beta chain was carried out in a study of blood T cell repertoires in COVID-19. Germline V lookup: CDR1 SGDLS, CDR2 YYNGEE. Trimming took 2 bases from V and 4 from J; bases not matched to a gene: 4. The CDR3 is 14 amino acids. Sequenced by immunoSEQ multiplex PCR; TCRdb stores in-frame clones only, minus some. The sample yields under 200,000 clones, around nine tenths seen once. J is TRBJ2-3 and V is TRBV9; 7 positions match TRBD2. The sequencing input was peripheral blood. The TCR originated in a man between 18 and 29 years old with active or convalescent COVID-19. The DNA of the CDR3 is TGTGCCAGCAGCGTTGGGAGGGGTGCAGATACGCAGTATTTT. Its protein product is CASSVGRGADTQYF.